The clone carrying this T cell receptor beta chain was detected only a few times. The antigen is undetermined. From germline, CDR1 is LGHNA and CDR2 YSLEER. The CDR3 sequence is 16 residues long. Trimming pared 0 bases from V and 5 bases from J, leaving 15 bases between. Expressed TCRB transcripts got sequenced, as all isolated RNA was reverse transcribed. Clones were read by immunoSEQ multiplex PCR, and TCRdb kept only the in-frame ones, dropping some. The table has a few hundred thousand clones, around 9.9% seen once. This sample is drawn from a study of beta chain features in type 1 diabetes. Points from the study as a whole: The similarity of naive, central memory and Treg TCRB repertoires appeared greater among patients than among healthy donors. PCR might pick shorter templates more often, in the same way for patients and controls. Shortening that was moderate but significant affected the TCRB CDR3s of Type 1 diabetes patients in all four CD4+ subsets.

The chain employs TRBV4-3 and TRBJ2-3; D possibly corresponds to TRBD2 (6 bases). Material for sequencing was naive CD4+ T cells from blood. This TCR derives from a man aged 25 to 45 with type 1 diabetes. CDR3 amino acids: CASSQDSLRREDTQYF. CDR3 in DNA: TGCGCCAGCAGCCAAGATAGCCTCCGGAGGGAAGATACGCAGTATTTT.